The T cell receptor beta chain described here comes from a study of T-cell reconstitution after alpha-beta-depleted transplantation in children. Researchers prepared the TCRbeta library using unique molecular identifiers, the study reports. TCRdb analysed the PCR reads with MiXCR anew, one entry per CDR3 protein. The repertoire holds a few hundred thousand distinct CDR3 sequences, with about 9.3% as singletons. The CDR3 has 14 amino acids. V was cut by 6 bases and J by 2 bases, with 14 bases left in between. Germline-derived CDR1 and CDR2 are MDHEN and SYDVKM. Here the sequenced sample was PBMCs from the stem cell graft donor, taken from the stem cell graft. The rearrangement links TRBV28 to TRBJ2-7; either TRBD1 or TRBD2 may supply D (5 bases each). This TCR derives from a human donor who donated a stem cell graft to a child with acute lymphoblastic leukemia. CDR3 sequence: CASRRRDGAYEQYF. In DNA form, the CDR3 reads TGTGCCAGCAGGCGCCGGGACGGGGCCTACGAGCAGTACTTC. Together with reference TRBV28 and TRBJ2-7, the CDR3 gives the full variable domain: DVKVTQSSRYLVKRTGEKVFLECVQDMDHENMFWYRQDPGLGLRLIYFSYDVKMKEKGDIPEGYSVSREKKERFSLILESASTNQTSMYLCASRRRDGAYEQYFGPGTRLTVT.